This T cell receptor (beta chain) was sequenced during a study of early T cells in non-severe SARS-CoV-2 infection. Study-wide points: The matching step, a VDJdb search, favored anti-spike CD8 responses and missed private and CD4 specificities.

TCRdb called the 5' RACE reads again in MiXCR, with one record for every CDR3 protein. Seen here are about 97,000 distinct CDR3 sequences, around 12% observed once, and the top ten hold over 5%. Turning to this clonotype: What it recognizes is unknown.

Germline V gene data show CDR1 as SQVTM and CDR2 as ANQGSEA. The V end lost 3 bases, the J end lost 0 bases, and 11 bases lay between the germline ends. The CDR3 has 14 residues. This clonotype originated in an adult who was a healthcare worker with PCR-confirmed SARS-CoV-2 infection or an uninfected control (not recorded which). The chain combines TRBV29-1 with TRBJ1-1; D gene ambiguous. Source material: whole blood. The CDR3: CSVDQRGMNTEAFF. CDR3 DNA: TGCAGCGTTGATCAACGGGGTATGAACACTGAAGCTTTCTTT.